These 15 T cell receptor beta chains originate from one sample sequenced in a study of blood T cells in healthy people across ages. Next came a second PCR, run for roughly 6 to 11 cycles, which used a sample-barcoded 5' primer along with a J-beta primer mix. TCRdb called the 5' RACE reads again in MiXCR, with one record for every CDR3 protein. The sample consists of around 1.5 million distinct CDR3 sequences, around two fifths of them appearing once. Specimen: blood. All receptors come from a woman between 18 and 29 years old in good health.

The V and J genes are TRBV20-1 and TRBJ2-5, with 8 positions matching TRBD2. The trim removed 6 bases at V and 3 bases at J, leaving 6 bases unmatched. The CDR3 extends over 13 amino acids. Germline-derived CDR1 and CDR2 are DFQATT and SNEGSKA (reference sequence). CDR3 region: CSARPGLEETQYF. In DNA form, the CDR3 reads TGCAGTGCACGACCGGGACTAGAAGAGACCCAGTACTTC.

The CDR3, as DNA: TGCAGTGCTACGCACTCTACAGGGAACACTGAAGCTTTCTTT. Protein product: CSATHSTGNTEAFF. The J gene is TRBJ1-1, the V gene TRBV20-1; weak D call: TRBD1 (5 bases). This CDR3 region has 14 residues. Between the trimmed V and J ends, which lost 4 bases and 1 base, there was a span of 13 bases. Germline V lookup: CDR1 DFQATT, CDR2 SNEGSKA (reference sequence).

The V gene is TRBV6-1, the J gene TRBJ1-5; D gene ambiguous. The V end was cut by 1 base, the J end by 5 bases, with 6 bases between. Germline loops: CDR1 MNHNS, CDR2 SASEGT. The CDR3 totals 13 residues. The CDR3 sequence is CASSEVAYQPQHF. DNA for the CDR3: TGTGCCAGCAGTGAAGTGGCATATCAGCCCCAGCATTTT.

This clonotype was seen repeatedly, ten times or more. The chain carries TRBV5-1 and TRBJ1-2, with 8 nucleotides matching TRBD1. With V trimmed by 0 bases and J by 3 bases, 1 base remained unmatched. This CDR3 is 14 amino acids long. The germline V gene encodes CDR1 SGHRS and CDR2 YFSETQ. The CDR3 reads CASSLAGQDYGYTF. For the CDR3, the DNA is TGCGCCAGCAGCTTGGCGGGACAGGACTATGGCTACACCTTC.

This clonotype was found once. V is TRBV11-2 and J is TRBJ2-7, with 7 bases that match TRBD2. V shed 6 bases and J 6 bases; nucleotides not matched to a gene: 5. Per the germline V gene, CDR1 is SGHAT and CDR2 is FQNNGV. This CDR3 has 12 amino acids. The CDR3 DNA follows: TGTGCCAGCAGTCGGGACTACTTCGAGCAGTACTTC. Translated: CASSRDYFEQYF. Supplemented by reference TRBV11-2 and TRBJ2-7, the full variable domain reads EAGVAQSPRYKIIEKRQSVAFWCNPISGHATLYWYQQILGQGPKLLIQFQNNGVVDDSQLPKDRFSAERLKGVDSTLKIQPAKLEDSAVYLCASSRDYFEQYFGPGTRLTVT.

The CDR3 DNA reads as TGTGCCAGCAGCCAAGACCGGACCGCCGTCCCCGATACGCAGTATTTT. Translation gives CASSQDRTAVPDTQYF. The chain links TRBV3-1 to TRBJ2-3; D is uncertain. V shed 0 bases and J shed 6 bases, with 16 bases lying between them. The CDR3 contains 16 residues. Germline V gene sequence: CDR1 LGHDT, CDR2 YNNKEL (reference sequence).

The rearrangement links TRBV4-1 to TRBJ1-3; a possible D gene is TRBD1 (5 bases). In germline, CDR1 is MGHRA, CDR2 YSYEKL. Trimming cost V 0 bases and J 3 bases, with 12 bases left between them. The CDR3 totals 16 residues. The CDR3 coding sequence is TGCGCCAGCAGCCAAGATCGGGGAGGGGATGGAAACACCATATATTTT. Its protein product is CASSQDRGGDGNTIYF.

The V gene is TRBV28, the J gene TRBJ2-5, with TRBD2 matching 8 bases. V was clipped by 3 bases and J by 5 bases; unmatched bases: 8. Germline CDR1 is MDHEN and CDR2 is SYDVKM. The CDR3 spans 15 residues. The CDR3 DNA is TGTGCCAGCAGTTTGCCAGCGGGAGAGAGGGAGACCCAGTACTTC. Its protein is CASSLPAGERETQYF. Full variable domain (rest looked up from reference TRBV28 and TRBJ2-5): DVKVTQSSRYLVKRTGEKVFLECVQDMDHENMFWYRQDPGLGLRLIYFSYDVKMKEKGDIPEGYSVSREKKERFSLILESASTNQTSMYLCASSLPAGERETQYFGPGTRLLVL.

The chain couples TRBV7-8 to TRBJ2-1; D remains unclear. Germline-derived CDR1 and CDR2 are SGHVS and FQNEAQ. The ends were cut back, 0 bases at V and 2 bases at J, with 20 bases in the middle. The CDR3 has 19 amino acids. CDR3 residues: CASSLASGGLTATYNEQFF. CDR3 coding DNA: TGTGCCAGCAGCTTAGCGTCTGGTGGCCTGACTGCTACCTACAATGAGCAGTTCTTC.

The CDR3 DNA reads TGTGCCAGCAGTTGGGACAACCAAGAGACCCAGTACTTC. Amino acids: CASSWDNQETQYF. V and J are TRBV28 and TRBJ2-5, with D perhaps TRBD1 (6 bases). The CDR3 consists of 13 residues. The germline V and J ends were trimmed by 4 bases and 0 bases, with 6 bases remaining between them. The germline CDR1 and CDR2 sequences are MDHEN and SYDVKM.

The chain employs TRBV7-8 and TRBJ1-1, with D perhaps matching TRBD1 (5 bases). Germline CDR1 is SGHVS and CDR2 is FQNEAQ. The CDR3 runs to 12 residues. Trimming cost V 4 bases and J 11 bases, with 14 bases left between them. CDR3 region: CASSSVGGAAFF. The CDR3 nucleotides are TGTGCCAGCAGCTCCGTGGGGGGTGCGGCTTTCTTT.

This clonotype has just a few counts. CDR3 sequence (DNA): TGCAGTGCTAGTGACCTAGCGGGGGGAACAGATACGCAGTATTTT. Its protein is CSASDLAGGTDTQYF. This rearrangement joins TRBV20-1 to TRBJ2-3; TRBD2 matches at 11 bases. The CDR3 totals 15 residues. CDR1 and CDR2 (germline): DFQATT, SNEGSKA (reference sequence). The ends lost 3 bases at V and 3 bases at J; junction bases unmatched: 5.

This sequence joins TRBV12-3 or TRBV12-4 and TRBJ1-4; perhaps TRBD1 as D (5 bases). This CDR3 is built from 17 residues. Deletions cut 3 bases from V and 2 bases from J, with 16 bases between. This chain's CDR3 is CASSLTELSGTNEKLFF. DNA for the CDR3: TGTGCCAGCAGTTTGACAGAGCTATCGGGCACTAATGAAAAACTGTTTTTT.

The genes are TRBV20-1 and TRBJ1-2; D not certain. The ends were cut back, 6 bases at V and 2 bases at J, with 10 bases in the middle. This CDR3 contains 12 residues. Germline V CDR1 and CDR2: DFQATT, SNEGSKA (reference sequence). CDR3 bases: TGCAGTGCGTGGACTTCCAACTATGGCTACACCTTC. As protein: CSAWTSNYGYTF.

The rearrangement joins TRBV4-2 to TRBJ2-5; the match to TRBD2 covers 8 bases. J lost 3 bases, V lost 4 bases, and 10 bases had no gene match. Per germline, CDR1 LGHNA and CDR2 YNFKEQ. There are 16 residues in the CDR3. The CDR3 loop is CASSRVQREREETQYF. The CDR3 region has the DNA TGTGCCAGCAGCCGGGTTCAGCGGGAGAGGGAAGAGACCCAGTACTTC.